Included here is one T cell receptor beta chain sequence, with context. This clone was seen more than once but under ten times. Its antigen is currently not known. Base qualities are not recorded, but no much larger clone differs from it by a single base. TCRbeta CDR3 regions were amplified from genomic DNA using the immunoSEQ Assay, a bias-controlled multiplex PCR. The study's processing was this. Nucleated cell counts per sample were estimated from amplification of reference gene primers within the assay. Sequence reads were collapsed and filtered to measure the absolute abundance of every unique TCRbeta CDR3 rearrangement. For each sample, productive Simpson clonality was calculated by taking the square root of Simpson's diversity index across productive rearrangements. TCRdb provides this immuneACCESS table in a form limited to in-frame rearrangements. Some clones are lacking; in checked studies, under half of them reflect an unresolved V gene, and why the rest are absent is not known. For V, J and clone size, that table is used; D and trimming come from the DNA. The sample records about 210,000 clones, 92% of which are singletons. Jointly, the top ten make up approximately 1.2% of the sample.

This sample is drawn from a study of blood T cell repertoires in COVID-19 (dated by TCRdb to 2020 to 2021). Regarding the complete study: Samples covering the acute and convalescent phases of COVID-19 were provided by collaborators in the United States, Italy and Spain. The dataset comprised deeply sampled blood TCRbeta repertoires from subjects exposed to, actively infected with, or recovered from COVID-19. A de-identified subject ID, COVID-19 status, age in years and sex were almost always included in the sample metadata. A freely available public database, intended as a resource for researchers studying the immune response to SARS-CoV-2, is where the repertoires were released. Samples came from the ongoing ImmuneRACE study (first 160 participants) plus 1,254 subjects from 6 global collaborators. The material from the prospective study consisted of cDNA or gDNA derived from T cells, B-cell-depleted T cells, or PBMCs. HLA class I and class II types, where available, came from metadata supplied by the sample provider rather than from assay-based typing. What the authors observed across the whole study: How much clinical and demographic metadata was included differed by source and by participant, and the metadata was provided uncurated.

The collaborating institutions used their own protocols to collect whole blood in K2EDTA tubes. For TCRbeta analysis, collaborators shipped samples as frozen whole blood, isolated PBMCs, or DNA extracted from either of those sample types. Per the germline V gene (reference sequence), LNHDA is the CDR1 and SQIVND is the CDR2. The germline V and J ends show losses of 10 bases and 8 bases respectively, and no gene match explains 8 bases of the junction. The CDR3 contains 12 residues, cysteine and phenylalanine counted. Only the CDR3 DNA is retained, 36 bases long and in frame from the first base. The chain uses TRBV19 and TRBJ1-2; 9 junctional bases match TRBD1. This sequence was found in a man in his thirties or forties with acute or convalescent COVID-19. The sample consisted of peripheral blood. The DNA is TGTGCCACCGAACAGGGGGCGACCGGCTACACCTTC. It specifies CATEQGATGYTF.